This entry lists 19 T cell receptor beta chains sequenced from one sample in a study of blood T cell repertoires in COVID-19. Assay used: immunoSEQ multiplex PCR; TCRdb lists only in-frame clones, some missing. The sample includes tens of thousands of clones, roughly 80% of them seen just once. Sequenced input: peripheral blood. Receptors originate from a human donor in a cohort sampled during active COVID-19.

The chain joins TRBV11-2 to TRBJ2-7; 8 positions match TRBD1. Germline lookup yields CDR1 SGHAT and CDR2 FQNNGV. The CDR3 has 16 amino acids. V shed 0 bases, J shed 2 bases, and the junction held 6 bases outside the gene matches. CDR3 sequence reads: CASSLDLGQAAYEQYF. The CDR3 nucleotides are TGTGCCAGCAGCTTAGATTTGGGACAGGCAGCCTACGAGCAGTACTTC.

The chain is built from TRBV25-1 and TRBJ1-5, with D perhaps matching TRBD1 (5 bases). The CDR3 length is 14 residues. Trimming shortened V by 7 bases and J by 4 bases, and 14 bases separated the two germline ends. Per germline, CDR1 MGHDK and CDR2 SYGVNS. The CDR3 DNA follows: TGTGCCAGCAACGCCGGGGCGGGGAATCAGCCCCAGCATTTT. Its protein product is CASNAGAGNQPQHF.

CDR3 DNA: TGTGCCAGCAGTTACTCGGCTAGCGGGAGCTCCGAGCAGTACTTC. This sequence encodes CASSYSASGSSEQYF. The rearrangement joins TRBV6-5 to TRBJ2-7; TRBD2 agrees at 10 bases. Per germline, CDR1 MNHEY and CDR2 SVGAGI. Losses at the gene ends were 0 bases for V and 6 bases for J; bases not matched to a gene: 5. This CDR3 is built from 15 residues.

V and J are TRBV4-3 and TRBJ2-3; 8 bases are shared with TRBD2. The junction had 6 bases not matched to a gene; V was cut back by 0 bases and J by 4 bases. Per the germline V gene, CDR1 is LGHNA and CDR2 is YSLEER. The CDR3 loop spans 16 amino acids. The CDR3 spells CASSQDTAGASDTQYF. DNA of the CDR3: TGCGCCAGCAGCCAAGATACAGCGGGGGCGTCAGATACGCAGTATTTT.

This rearrangement joins TRBV19 to TRBJ2-5, with TRBD1 identical over 7 bases. Germline CDR1 LNHDA, CDR2 SQIVND (reference sequence). The V and J ends lost 1 base and 3 bases, in that order; junction bases with no gene match: 2. The CDR3 runs to 14 residues. The CDR3 bases are TGTGCCAGTAGTATAGGCACAGGGGAAGAGACCCAGTACTTC. This sequence encodes CASSIGTGEETQYF.

The CDR3 sequence is CASSLTGAYEQYF. CDR3 bases: TGTGCCAGCAGTTTAACGGGAGCCTACGAGCAGTACTTC. This sequence joins TRBV27 and TRBJ2-7; possible D gene TRBD2, 6 bases. V was pared by 2 bases and J by 2 bases, with 7 bases between. CDR3 length: 13 residues. From germline, CDR1 is MNHEY and CDR2 SMNVEV (reference sequence).

This clone was detected once. This chain uses TRBV23-1 with TRBJ1-2; D possibly corresponds to TRBD1 (6 bases). TRBV23-1 is flagged as an ORF with uncertain function. The germline V and J ends were trimmed by 0 bases and 4 bases, with 12 bases remaining between them. This CDR3 contains 15 residues. The CDR3, as DNA: TGCGCCAGCAGTCAATCGGGGCAGGGGATCTATGGCTACACCTTC. The encoded protein is CASSQSGQGIYGYTF.

The CDR3 region is CASSPDFPGGANVLTF. The CDR3 DNA follows: TGCGCCAGCAGCCCAGATTTCCCGGGGGGGGCCAACGTCCTGACTTTC. This sequence joins TRBV4-3 and TRBJ2-6; perhaps TRBD2 as D (5 bases). Germline assignment: CDR1 LGHNA and CDR2 YSLEER. The CDR3 spans 16 residues. V gave up 4 bases and J gave up 4 bases, with 14 bases separating them.

V and J are TRBV30 and TRBJ2-7; 8 nucleotides match TRBD1. The CDR3 covers 14 residues. Germline V gives CDR1 GTSNPN, CDR2 SVGIG (reference sequence). V trimming: 5 bases; J trimming: 3 bases; junction bases outside the gene matches: 9. The CDR3 bases are TGTGCCTGGGGACCGGACAGGGCCTACTACGAGCAGTACTTC. The encoded protein is CAWGPDRAYYEQYF.

The V gene is TRBV28, the J gene TRBJ2-3, with D perhaps TRBD1 (5 bases). V lost 3 bases and J lost 4, with 14 bases in between. The CDR3 is 15 amino acids. The germline V gene encodes CDR1 MDHEN and CDR2 SYDVKM. CDR3 in DNA: TGTGCCAGCAGTTTTCAGGGTCCTTTTTCAGATACGCAGTATTTT. Protein: CASSFQGPFSDTQYF.

The chain is built from TRBV5-1 and TRBJ2-7; possibly TRBD2 for D (6 bases). V was clipped by 2 bases and J by 5 bases, with 11 bases between them. The CDR3 covers 13 residues. CDR1 is SGHRS and CDR2 is YFSETQ in the germline V gene. CDR3 nucleotide sequence: TGCGCCAGCAGCTTCGGGGGTAGCCACGAGCAGTACTTC. Protein sequence: CASSFGGSHEQYF. The whole variable domain, remainder taken from reference TRBV5-1 and TRBJ2-7, is KAGVTQTPRYLIKTRGQQVTLSCSPISGHRSVSWYQQTPGQGLQFLFEYFSETQRNKGNFPGRFSGRQFSNSRSEMNVSTLELGDSALYLCASSFGGSHEQYFGPGTRLTVT.

This clone was counted a single time. The CDR3 DNA follows: TGTGCCAGCAAACCCGGGGGGCCTGGAAGCTACGAGCAGTACTTC. Its translation: CASKPGGPGSYEQYF. This chain uses TRBV28 with TRBJ2-7, with D perhaps TRBD2 (7 bases). The CDR3 sequence is 15 residues long. Trimming removed 7 bases at V and 3 bases at J, with 19 bases between. Germline CDR1 reads MDHEN; CDR2 reads SYDVKM.

The genes are TRBV4-3 and TRBJ1-1; maybe TRBD1 (5 bases). Germline CDR1 LGHNA, CDR2 YSLEER. Trimming cost V 1 base and J 0 bases, with 12 bases left between them. This CDR3 has 16 residues. The CDR3 protein is CASSQVGVPMNTEAFF. The CDR3 region has the DNA TGCGCCAGCAGCCAAGTAGGGGTCCCCATGAACACTGAAGCTTTCTTT.

This sequence joins TRBV6-5 and TRBJ1-4, with 8 bases fitting TRBD1. V gave up 0 bases and J gave up 8 bases; unmatched junction bases: 5. The length of the CDR3 is 15 residues. CDR1 and CDR2 from the germline V gene are MNHEY and SVGAGI. Written as DNA, the CDR3 is TGTGCCAGCAGTTACTCAGGACAGGGTTACGAAAAACTGTTTTTT. Residues: CASSYSGQGYEKLFF.

This chain joins TRBV4-3 and TRBJ1-2; D unclear. The germline V gene encodes CDR1 LGHNA and CDR2 YSLEER. The V end was cut by 3 bases, the J end by 3 bases, with 8 bases between. The CDR3 extends over 13 amino acids. The CDR3: CASSQSEDYGYTF. The CDR3 DNA reads as TGCGCCAGCAGCCAGTCAGAAGACTATGGCTACACCTTC.

The V gene is TRBV6-4, the J gene TRBJ2-5; maybe TRBD1 (5 bases). Germline-derived CDR1 and CDR2 are MRHNA and SNTAGT. The V end was cut by 4 bases, the J end by 0 bases, with 6 bases between. The CDR3 spans 13 residues. The CDR3 DNA is TGTGCCAGCAGTGGACAGAACCAAGAGACCCAGTACTTC. Residues: CASSGQNQETQYF.

The rearrangement uses TRBV19 and TRBJ1-4, with TRBD1 as a possible D gene (5 bases). Between the trimmed V and J ends, which lost 1 base and 7 bases, there was a span of 16 bases. The CDR3 is 16 residues long. Germline V lookup: CDR1 LNHDA, CDR2 SQIVND (reference sequence). The CDR3 protein is CASSIGQGWTGEKLFF. As DNA, the CDR3 is TGTGCCAGTAGTATAGGTCAGGGTTGGACCGGTGAAAAACTGTTTTTT.

The V and J genes are TRBV25-1 and TRBJ1-1; 10 nucleotides align to TRBD1. This CDR3 is built from 14 residues. Trimming at V came to 5 bases and at J to 5 bases, leaving 5 bases not matched to a gene. Germline V gives CDR1 MGHDK, CDR2 SYGVNS. The CDR3: CASSTTGGRTEAFF. DNA for the CDR3: TGTGCCAGCAGTACGACAGGGGGCAGGACTGAAGCTTTCTTT.

V and J are TRBV6-5 and TRBJ1-6, with D unresolved. V gave up 8 bases and J gave up 0 bases, with 11 bases separating them. The CDR3 extends over 15 amino acids. Looked up from germline, CDR1 is MNHEY and CDR2 is SVGAGI. CDR3 DNA: TGTGCCAGCCACGATACGAGCTCCTATAATTCACCCCTCCACTTT. It codes for CASHDTSSYNSPLHF.